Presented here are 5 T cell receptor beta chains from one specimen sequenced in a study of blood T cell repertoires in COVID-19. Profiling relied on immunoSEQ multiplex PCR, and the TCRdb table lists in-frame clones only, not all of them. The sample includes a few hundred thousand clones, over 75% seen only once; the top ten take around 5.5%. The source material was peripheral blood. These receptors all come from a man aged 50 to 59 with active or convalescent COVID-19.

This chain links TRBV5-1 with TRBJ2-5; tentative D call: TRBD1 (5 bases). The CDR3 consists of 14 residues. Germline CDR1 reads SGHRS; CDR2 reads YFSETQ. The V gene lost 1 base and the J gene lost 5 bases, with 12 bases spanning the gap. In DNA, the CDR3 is TGCGCCAGCAGCTTGCGACTCCCAGGGGAGACCCAGTACTTC. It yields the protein CASSLRLPGETQYF.

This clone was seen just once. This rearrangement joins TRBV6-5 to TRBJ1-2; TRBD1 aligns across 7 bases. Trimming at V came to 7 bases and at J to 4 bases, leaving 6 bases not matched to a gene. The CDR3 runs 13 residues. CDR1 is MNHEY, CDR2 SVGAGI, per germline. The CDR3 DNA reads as TGTGCCAGCAAGACAGGGATGAGCTATGGCTACACCTTC. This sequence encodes CASKTGMSYGYTF.

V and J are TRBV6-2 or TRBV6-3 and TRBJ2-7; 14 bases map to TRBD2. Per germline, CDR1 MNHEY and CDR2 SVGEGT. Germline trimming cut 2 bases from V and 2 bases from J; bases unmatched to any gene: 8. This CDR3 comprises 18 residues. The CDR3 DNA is TGTGCCAGCAGTTACCAAGGACTAGCGGGAGGTCGACCCTACGAGCAGTACTTC. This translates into CASSYQGLAGGRPYEQYF.

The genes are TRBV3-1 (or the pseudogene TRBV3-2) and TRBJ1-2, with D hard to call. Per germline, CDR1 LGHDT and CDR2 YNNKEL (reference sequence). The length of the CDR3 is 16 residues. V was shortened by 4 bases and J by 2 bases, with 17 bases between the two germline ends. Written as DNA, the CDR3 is TGTGCCAGCAGCCTTACGGGGTTCGGGTTCAACTATGGCTACACCTTC. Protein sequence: CASSLTGFGFNYGYTF.

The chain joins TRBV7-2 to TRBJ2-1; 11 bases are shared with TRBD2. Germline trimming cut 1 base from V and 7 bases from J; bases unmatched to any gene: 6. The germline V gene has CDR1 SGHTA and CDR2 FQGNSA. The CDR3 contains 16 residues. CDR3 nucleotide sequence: TGTGCCAGCAGCTTAGAACTAGCGGGAGCCCGGAATGAGCAGTTCTTC. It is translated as CASSLELAGARNEQFF.